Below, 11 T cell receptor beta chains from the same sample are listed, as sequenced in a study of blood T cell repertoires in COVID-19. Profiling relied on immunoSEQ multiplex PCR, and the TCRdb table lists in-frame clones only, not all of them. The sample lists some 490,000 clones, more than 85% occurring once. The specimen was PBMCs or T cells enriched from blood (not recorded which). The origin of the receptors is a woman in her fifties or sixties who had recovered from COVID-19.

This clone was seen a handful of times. CDR3 in DNA: TGCGCCAGCAGCAATGCCGGGGAATTCTATGGCTACACCTTC. Protein product: CASSNAGEFYGYTF. The chain carries TRBV5-1 and TRBJ1-2; no clear D. The CDR3 is made up of 14 amino acids. Trimming stripped 4 bases from V and 4 bases from J, with 14 bases between. Germline values: CDR1 SGHRS, CDR2 YFSETQ. Drawing the rest from reference TRBV5-1 and TRBJ1-2, the complete variable domain is KAGVTQTPRYLIKTRGQQVTLSCSPISGHRSVSWYQQTPGQGLQFLFEYFSETQRNKGNFPGRFSGRQFSNSRSEMNVSTLELGDSALYLCASSNAGEFYGYTFGSGTRLTVV.

CDR3 sequence: CASSWGGGYTF. The CDR3 region has the DNA TGTGCCAGCAGCTGGGGGGGCGGCTACACCTTC. The rearrangement joins TRBV5-4 to TRBJ1-2; D is possibly TRBD1 (6 bases). The V gene lost 3 bases and the J gene lost 8 bases, with 8 bases spanning the gap. This CDR3 contains 11 residues. Germline-derived CDR1 and CDR2 are SGHNT and YYREEE (reference sequence).

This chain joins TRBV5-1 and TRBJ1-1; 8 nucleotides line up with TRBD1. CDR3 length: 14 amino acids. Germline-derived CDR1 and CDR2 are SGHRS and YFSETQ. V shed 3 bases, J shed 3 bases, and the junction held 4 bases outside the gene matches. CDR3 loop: CASSSPGGDTEAFF. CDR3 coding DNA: TGCGCCAGCAGCTCCCCAGGGGGCGACACTGAAGCTTTCTTT.

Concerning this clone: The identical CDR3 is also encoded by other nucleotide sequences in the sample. This chain's CDR3 is CASSGQGGNTGELFF. The DNA for the CDR3 is TGTGCCAGCAGTGGCCAGGGAGGGAACACCGGGGAGCTGTTTTTT. This chain links TRBV2 with TRBJ2-2, with D possibly being TRBD2 (6 bases). V was trimmed by 4 bases and J by 1 base, leaving 10 bases between them. The CDR3 sequence is 15 residues long. The germline V gene has CDR1 SNHLY and CDR2 FYNNEI.

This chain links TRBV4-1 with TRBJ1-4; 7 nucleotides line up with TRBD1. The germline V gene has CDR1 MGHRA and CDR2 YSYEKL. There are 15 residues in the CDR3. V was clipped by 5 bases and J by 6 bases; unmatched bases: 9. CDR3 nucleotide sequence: TGCGCCAGCAGCTCCAAGGGGGCGGGCGATGAAAAACTGTTTTTT. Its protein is CASSSKGAGDEKLFF.

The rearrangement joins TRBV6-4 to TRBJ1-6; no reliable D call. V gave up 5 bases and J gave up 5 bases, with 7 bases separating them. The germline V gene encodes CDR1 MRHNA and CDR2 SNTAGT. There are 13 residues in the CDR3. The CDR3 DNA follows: TGTGCCAGCAGTCCGACTAATAATTCACCCCTCCACTTT. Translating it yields CASSPTNNSPLHF.

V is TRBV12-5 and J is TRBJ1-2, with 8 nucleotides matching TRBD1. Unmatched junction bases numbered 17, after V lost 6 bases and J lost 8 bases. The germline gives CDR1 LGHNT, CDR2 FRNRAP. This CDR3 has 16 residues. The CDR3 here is CASGGTGEGLYYGYTF. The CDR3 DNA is TGTGCTAGTGGGGGGACAGGTGAGGGCCTTTATTACGGCTACACCTTC.

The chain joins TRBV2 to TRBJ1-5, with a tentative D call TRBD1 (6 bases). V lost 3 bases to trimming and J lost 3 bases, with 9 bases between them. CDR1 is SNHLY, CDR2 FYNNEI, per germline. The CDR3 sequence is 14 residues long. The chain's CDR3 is CASSDDRYNQPQHF. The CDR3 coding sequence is TGTGCCAGCAGTGACGACAGGTACAATCAGCCCCAGCATTTT.

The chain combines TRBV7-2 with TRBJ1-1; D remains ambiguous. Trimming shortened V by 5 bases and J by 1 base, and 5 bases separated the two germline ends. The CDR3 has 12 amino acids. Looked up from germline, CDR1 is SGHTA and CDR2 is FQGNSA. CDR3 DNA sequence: TGTGCCAGCAGCCAATGGAACACTGAAGCTTTCTTT. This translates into CASSQWNTEAFF.

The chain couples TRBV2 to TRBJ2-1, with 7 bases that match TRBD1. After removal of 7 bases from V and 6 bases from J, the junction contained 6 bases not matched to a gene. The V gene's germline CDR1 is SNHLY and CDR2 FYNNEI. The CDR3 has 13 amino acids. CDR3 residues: CASNRRGLNEQFF. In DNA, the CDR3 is TGTGCCAGCAACCGAAGGGGGCTCAATGAGCAGTTCTTC.

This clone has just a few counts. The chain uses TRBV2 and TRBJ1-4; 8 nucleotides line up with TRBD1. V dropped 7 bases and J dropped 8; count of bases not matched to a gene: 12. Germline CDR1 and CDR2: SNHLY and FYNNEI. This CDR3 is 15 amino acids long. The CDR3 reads CASKGTGLPGEKLFF. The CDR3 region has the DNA TGTGCCAGCAAAGGGACAGGTTTACCGGGGGAAAAACTGTTTTTT.